The TCR beta chain described here comes from a study of shared clonotypes between healthy human individuals. Findings and caveats of the study: Donors were few, which limited the genetic and exposure-history diversity represented.

The protocol was immunoSEQ multiplex PCR, while the TCRdb copy is restricted to in-frame clones and leaves out a portion. The table shows some 500,000 clones, with approximately 94% occurring only once. A note on this clone: No antigen is known for it.

This CDR3 region has 15 residues. Germline V lookup: CDR1 MDHEN, CDR2 SYDVKM. The V and J ends lost 4 bases and 3 bases, in that order; junction bases with no gene match: 5. The sequenced sample consisted of naive CD4+ T cells sorted from blood. Stated subset: CD45RA+ positively selected. The sequence came from a woman in her twenties or thirties in good health. This sequence joins TRBV28 and TRBJ2-7, with 11 bases matching TRBD1. Here the CDR3 DNA reads TGTGCCAGCAGTTCCTCGGGGACAGGGGGCTACGAGCAGTACTTC. Its translation is CASSSSGTGGYEQYF.